This T cell receptor (beta chain) was found in a study of cytomegalovirus exposure and HLA in healthy donors. About the study: Ancestry clustering placed about four fifths of roughly 400 genotyped donors in the Caucasian-associated cluster.

Germline V gives CDR1 SGHRS, CDR2 YFSETQ. There are 17 residues in the CDR3. The study ran its PCR with 60 Vbeta and 13 Jbeta primers. Assay used: immunoSEQ multiplex PCR; TCRdb lists only in-frame clones, some missing. The sample yields approximately 130,000 clones, nearly 80% seen once. Note on this clone: At one end, the junction sequence differs from germline, possibly due to a read error.

Sequenced input: PBMCs. This chain joins TRBV5-1 and TRBJ2-6, with D possibly matching TRBD1 (5 bases). This clonotype was sampled from a woman aged 40 to 50 in good health and CMV-seronegative. CDR3 nucleotide sequence: TGCGCCAGCAGCTTCACATCGACGGCTGCTGGGGCCAACGGCCTGACTTTC. As protein: CASSFTSTAAGANGLTF.